This T cell receptor (beta chain) was obtained from a study of T-cell memory formation after mild COVID-19. About the study: There were largely donor-specific TCR clusters.

The CDR3 has 14 residues. Trimming shortened V by 0 bases and J by 7 bases, and 10 bases separated the two germline ends. CDR1 LGHDT and CDR2 YNNKEL come from the germline V gene (reference sequence). TCR alpha and TCR beta cDNA libraries carrying sample barcodes and UMIs came from 5'RACE with constant-segment primers. MiXCR, applied by TCRdb to the 5' RACE reads, yields one record per CDR3 protein. The sample lists about 540,000 distinct CDR3 sequences; roughly 21% were seen once. Material for sequencing was PBMCs or a T cell subset sorted from them (not recorded which). The TCR was taken from an adult woman who had mild COVID-19 (a few samples of this study predate the infection). Cell type and time point are not known. J is TRBJ1-5 and V is TRBV3-1, with D possibly TRBD1 on 5 matching bases. CDR3 region: CASSQDWQGQPQHF. CDR3 sequence (DNA): TGTGCCAGCAGCCAAGATTGGCAGGGCCAGCCCCAGCATTTT.